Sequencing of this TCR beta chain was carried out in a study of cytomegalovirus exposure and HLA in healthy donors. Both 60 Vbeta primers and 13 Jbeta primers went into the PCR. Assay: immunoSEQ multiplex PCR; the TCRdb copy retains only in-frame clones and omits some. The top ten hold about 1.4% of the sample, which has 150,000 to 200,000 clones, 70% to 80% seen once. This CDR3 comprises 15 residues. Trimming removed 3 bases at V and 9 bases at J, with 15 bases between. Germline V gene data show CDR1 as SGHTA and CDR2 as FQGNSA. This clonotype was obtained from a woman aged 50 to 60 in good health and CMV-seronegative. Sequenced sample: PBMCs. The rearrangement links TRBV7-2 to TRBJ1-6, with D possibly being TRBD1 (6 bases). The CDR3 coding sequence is TGTGCCAGCAGCTTGGAGATCCAAGGGGGTTCACCCCTCCACTTT. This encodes CASSLEIQGGSPLHF.